This T cell receptor beta chain is from a study of control samples from healthy donors and cancer patients. The method was immunoSEQ multiplex PCR; TCRdb's version includes in-frame clones alone and lacks a portion of them. The sample includes around 200,000 clones, about 93% seen only once; the top ten take roughly 1.5%. This clonotype was sampled from a man aged 18 to 29 in good health. Sequencing input: blood.

The CDR3 bases are TGTGCCAGCTCACCCGCGTCCGGGACAGCGAACACCGGGGAGCTGTTTTTT. Its protein is CASSPASGTANTGELFF. This chain joins TRBV18 and TRBJ2-2, with TRBD1 identical over 7 bases. The CDR3 covers 17 residues. With 3 bases clipped from V and 0 bases from J, the junction kept 7 bases outside the gene matches. Germline assignment: CDR1 KGHSH and CDR2 LQKENI.